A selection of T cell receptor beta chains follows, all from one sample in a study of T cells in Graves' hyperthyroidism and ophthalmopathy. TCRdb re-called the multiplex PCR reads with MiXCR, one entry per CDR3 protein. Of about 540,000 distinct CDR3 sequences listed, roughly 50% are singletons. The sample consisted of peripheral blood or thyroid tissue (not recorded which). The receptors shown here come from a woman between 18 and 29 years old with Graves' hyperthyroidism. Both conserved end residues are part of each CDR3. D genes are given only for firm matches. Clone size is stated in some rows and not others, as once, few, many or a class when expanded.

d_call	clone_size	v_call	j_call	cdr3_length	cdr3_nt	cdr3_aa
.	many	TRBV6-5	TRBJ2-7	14	TGTGCCAGCAGCCTCACGAGGAGGACGTTCGAGCAGTACTTC	CASSLTRRTFEQYF
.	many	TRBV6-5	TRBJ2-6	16	TGTGCCAGCAGTCGGGACCGAAGCTCTGGGGCCAACGTCCTGACTTTC	CASSRDRSSGANVLTF
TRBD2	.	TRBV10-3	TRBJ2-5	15	TGTGCCATCAGTGACCCTAGCGGGAAGGAAGAGACCCAGTACTTC	CAISDPSGKEETQYF
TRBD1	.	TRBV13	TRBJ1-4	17	TGTGCCAGCAGCTTCCGGGACAGGGGCGCAACTAATGAAAAACTGTTTTTT	CASSFRDRGATNEKLFF
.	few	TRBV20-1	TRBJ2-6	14	TGCAGTGCTAGAGCCAGCTCTGGGGCCAACGTCCTGACTTTC	CSARASSGANVLTF
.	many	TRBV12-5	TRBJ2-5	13	TGTGCTAGTGGCTTTACTCCCGGGGAGACCCAGTACTTC	CASGFTPGETQYF
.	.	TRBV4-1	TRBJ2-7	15	TGCGCCAGCAGGCCCCAGGGAGGAGGCTCCTACGAGCAGTACTTC	CASRPQGGGSYEQYF
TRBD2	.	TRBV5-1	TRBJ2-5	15	TGCGCCAGCAGCTTGACAGCGGGAGACGGGGAGACCCAGTACTTC	CASSLTAGDGETQYF
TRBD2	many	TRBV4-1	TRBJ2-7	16	TGCGCCAGCAGCCAAGGCCTAGCGGGAGCGGTCTACGAGCAGTACTTC	CASSQGLAGAVYEQYF
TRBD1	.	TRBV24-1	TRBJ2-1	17	TGTGCCACCAGTGATTTAGGGGGGACAGGGTTGTACAATGAGCAGTTCTTC	CATSDLGGTGLYNEQFF
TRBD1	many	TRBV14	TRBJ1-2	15	TGTGCCAGCAGCCAAGCTGGGACAGTCGCCTATGGCTACACCTTC	CASSQAGTVAYGYTF
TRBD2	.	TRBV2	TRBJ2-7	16	TGTGCCAGCAGTGAGGAACTAGCGGGCCTCTCCTACGAGCAGTACTTC	CASSEELAGLSYEQYF
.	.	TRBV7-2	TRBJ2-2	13	TGTGCCAGCAGATCCGACAGGACCGATGAGCTGTTTTTT	CASRSDRTDELFF
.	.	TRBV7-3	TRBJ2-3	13	TGTGCCAGCAGTATGGGACGGACAGATACGCAGTATTTT	CASSMGRTDTQYF
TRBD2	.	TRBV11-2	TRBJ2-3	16	TGTGCCAGCAGCTTAGTTCGAGCGGGAGACACAGATACGCAGTATTTT	CASSLVRAGDTDTQYF
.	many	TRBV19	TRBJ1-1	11	TGTGCCAGTAGTATCGGCAGGGATGCTTTCTTT	CASSIGRDAFF
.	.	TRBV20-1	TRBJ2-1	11	TGCAGTGCTAGGGCCTTGGATGAGCAGTTCTTC	CSARALDEQFF
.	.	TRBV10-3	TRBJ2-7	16	TGTGCCATCAGTGAGACGAGGACTGGGGGCTCCTACGAGCAGTACTTC	CAISETRTGGSYEQYF
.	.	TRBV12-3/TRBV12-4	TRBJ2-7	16	TGTGCCAGCAGCCCCGGATATAGCGGCATCTCGGGGGAGCAGTACTTC	CASSPGYSGISGEQYF
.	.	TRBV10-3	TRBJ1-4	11	TGTGCCGTGGGGCTGGGAGGAAAACTGTTTTTT	CAVGLGGKLFF
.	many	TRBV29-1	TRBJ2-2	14	TGCAGCGTGAGGGGGAGGGCGGGCACCGGGGAGCTGTTTTTT	CSVRGRAGTGELFF
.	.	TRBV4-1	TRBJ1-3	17	TGCGCCAGCAGCCAAGGGGCGGGGGGGGCTCGTGGAAACACCATATATTTT	CASSQGAGGARGNTIYF
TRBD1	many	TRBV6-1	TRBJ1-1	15	TGTGCCAGCAGTGTTAGGACAGGGGGCGGCACTGAAGCTTTCTTT	CASSVRTGGGTEAFF
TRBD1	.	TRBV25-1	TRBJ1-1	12	TGTGCCGGAAAAACAGGGGACACTGAAGCTTTCTTT	CAGKTGDTEAFF
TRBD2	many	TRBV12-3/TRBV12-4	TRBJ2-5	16	TGTGCCAGCAGTTTATGGGCTAGCGGGTTTGCAGAGACCCAGTACTTC	CASSLWASGFAETQYF
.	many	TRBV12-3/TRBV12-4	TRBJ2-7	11	TGTGCCAGCTCCCGAGTCCGCGAGCAGTACTTC	CASSRVREQYF
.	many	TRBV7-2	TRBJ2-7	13	TGTGCCAGCAGCTTAGCGGAGGACTACGAGCAGTACTTC	CASSLAEDYEQYF
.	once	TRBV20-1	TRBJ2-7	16	TGCAGTGCCAGCAGTGCCGAACGAGGGGGGGCCTACGAGCAGCACTTC	CSASSAERGGAYEQHF
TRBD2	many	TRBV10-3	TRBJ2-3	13	TGTGCCACTTCGGGACTAGCCACAGATACGCAGTATTTT	CATSGLATDTQYF
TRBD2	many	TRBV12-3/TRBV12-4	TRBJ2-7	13	TGTGCCAGCGGCGGGACTAGCTCCTACGAGCAGTACTTC	CASGGTSSYEQYF
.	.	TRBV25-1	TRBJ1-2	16	TGTGCCAGCAGCGTTGAGGTCATGGGTTCTAACTATGGCTACACCTTC	CASSVEVMGSNYGYTF
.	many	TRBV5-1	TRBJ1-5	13	TGCGCCAGCAGCGCCGGAGAGAATCAGCCCCAGCATTTT	CASSAGENQPQHF
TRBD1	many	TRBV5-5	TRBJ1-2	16	TGTGCCAGCAGCCGGACAGGGGGTTCCGATAACTATGGCTACACCTTC	CASSRTGGSDNYGYTF